A selection of T cell receptor beta chains follows, all from one sample in a study of blood T cell repertoires in COVID-19. TCRdb's table, derived via immunoSEQ multiplex PCR, lists solely in-frame clones and lacks some. The sample gives tens of thousands of clones, approximately 86% of which show up once; roughly 15% is in the top ten. The specimen sequenced was peripheral blood. Source of these receptors: a man between 60 and 75 years old with active or convalescent COVID-19. Each CDR3 is given with its conserved first and last residue. The D gene is left open where the match is weak. Expanded clones are given a class, and other clones once, few, many or no size at all.

D: TRBD2; V: TRBV13; length: 16; J: TRBJ2-2; size: .; CDR3: CASSQTSGSNTGELFF; DNA: TGTGCCAGCAGCCAAACTAGCGGCTCGAACACCGGGGAGCTGTTTTTT
D: .; V: TRBV18; length: 16; J: TRBJ1-1; size: .; CDR3: CASSPPFGPEVAEAFF; DNA: TGTGCCAGCTCACCACCGTTTGGCCCGGAGGTCGCTGAAGCTTTCTTT
D: .; V: TRBV5-6; length: 14; J: TRBJ1-5; size: .; CDR3: CASSLGGVAQPQHF; DNA: TGTGCCAGCAGCTTGGGTGGAGTAGCCCAGCCCCAGCATTTT
D: .; V: TRBV28; length: 15; J: TRBJ1-4; size: .; CDR3: CASKLQGATNEKLFF; DNA: TGTGCCAGCAAACTACAGGGTGCAACTAATGAAAAACTGTTTTTT
D: TRBD2; V: TRBV6-4; length: 14; J: TRBJ2-3; size: .; CDR3: CASSASGLQGTQYF; DNA: TGTGCCAGCAGTGCTAGCGGCCTTCAAGGTACGCAGTATTTT
D: .; V: TRBV6-5; length: 16; J: TRBJ2-3; size: .; CDR3: CASSYPGTESTDTQYF; DNA: TGTGCCAGCAGTTACCCGGGGACTGAGAGCACAGATACGCAGTATTTT
D: TRBD1; V: TRBV29-1; length: 14; J: TRBJ1-1; size: .; CDR3: CSVELDRENTEAFF; DNA: TGCAGCGTTGAATTGGACAGGGAAAACACTGAAGCTTTCTTT
D: .; V: TRBV2; length: 13; J: TRBJ1-2; size: .; CDR3: CASSDSPGGGYTF; DNA: TGTGCCAGCAGTGATTCCCCCGGCGGCGGCTACACCTTC
D: TRBD2; V: TRBV5-1; length: 16; J: TRBJ2-5; size: .; CDR3: CASSLLAGGRAETQYF; DNA: TGCGCCAGCAGCTTACTAGCGGGGGGCCGGGCAGAGACCCAGTACTTC
D: TRBD2; V: TRBV9; length: 16; J: TRBJ2-3; size: .; CDR3: CASSVSSSGDTDTQYF; DNA: TGTGCCAGCAGCGTATCCTCTAGCGGGGACACAGATACGCAGTATTTT
D: TRBD1; V: TRBV12-3/TRBV12-4; length: 13; J: TRBJ2-2; size: .; CDR3: CASSPPQGVELFF; DNA: TGTGCCAGCAGTCCCCCACAGGGGGTGGAGCTGTTTTTT
D: .; V: TRBV30; length: 13; J: TRBJ1-5; size: .; CDR3: CAWSREGDQPQHF; DNA: TGTGCCTGGAGTAGGGAGGGTGATCAGCCCCAGCATTTT
D: .; V: TRBV2; length: 14; J: TRBJ1-1; size: .; CDR3: CASTSEGGDSEAFF; DNA: TGTGCCAGCACGTCAGAAGGGGGGGATTCTGAAGCTTTCTTT
D: .; V: TRBV5-1; length: 15; J: TRBJ2-5; size: once; CDR3: CASSPLLTEQETQYF; DNA: TGCGCCAGCAGCCCACTCCTGACAGAGCAAGAGACCCAGTACTTC
D: .; V: TRBV5-1; length: 15; J: TRBJ1-1; size: once; CDR3: CASSLDTPGDTEAFF; DNA: TGCGCCAGCAGCTTGGACACCCCAGGGGACACTGAAGCTTTCTTT
D: .; V: TRBV7-9; length: 11; J: TRBJ1-1; size: .; CDR3: CASSPFTEAFF; DNA: TGTGCCAGCAGTCCTTTTACTGAAGCTTTCTTT
D: TRBD1; V: TRBV12-3/TRBV12-4; length: 13; J: TRBJ1-4; size: .; CDR3: CASNTGTEEKLFF; DNA: TGTGCCAGCAATACTGGGACAGAAGAAAAACTGTTTTTT
D: .; V: TRBV9; length: 16; J: TRBJ2-2; size: .; CDR3: CASSGPTREVTGELFF; DNA: TGTGCCAGCAGCGGGCCGACCCGGGAAGTCACCGGGGAGCTGTTTTTT
D: .; V: TRBV5-1; length: 14; J: TRBJ2-3; size: once; CDR3: CASSLGERTDTQYF; DNA: TGCGCCAGCAGCTTAGGGGAACGCACAGATACGCAGTATTTT
D: TRBD1; V: TRBV7-2; length: 16; J: TRBJ2-1; size: .; CDR3: CASSADRASSYNEQFF; DNA: TGTGCCAGCAGCGCCGACAGGGCGAGCTCCTACAATGAGCAGTTCTTC
D: TRBD1; V: TRBV18; length: 13; J: TRBJ2-7; size: .; CDR3: CASSPYRGDEQYF; DNA: TGTGCCAGCTCACCATACAGGGGAGACGAGCAGTACTTC
D: .; V: TRBV3-1/TRBV3-2; length: 12; J: TRBJ2-7; size: .; CDR3: CASSQEGREQYF; DNA: TGTGCCAGCAGCCAGGAGGGGCGAGAGCAGTACTTC
D: TRBD1; V: TRBV6-1; length: 20; J: TRBJ2-3; size: .; CDR3: CASSEYGGTGSAISTDTQYF; DNA: TGTGCCAGCAGTGAATACGGCGGGACAGGGTCCGCCATTAGCACAGATACGCAGTATTTT
D: TRBD1; V: TRBV7-9; length: 17; J: TRBJ1-1; size: .; CDR3: CASSLAGQGAFNTEAFF; DNA: TGTGCCAGCAGCTTAGCGGGACAGGGGGCTTTTAACACTGAAGCTTTCTTT
D: .; V: TRBV25-1; length: 14; J: TRBJ1-3; size: .; CDR3: CASTGGISGNTIYF; DNA: TGTGCCAGCACCGGGGGTATCTCTGGAAACACCATATATTTT
D: .; V: TRBV24-1; length: 14; J: TRBJ2-1; size: .; CDR3: CATEAGHNYNEQFF; DNA: TGTGCCACCGAAGCGGGACACAATTACAATGAGCAGTTCTTC
D: TRBD1; V: TRBV6-6; length: 14; J: TRBJ1-4; size: .; CDR3: CASRLGQGNEKLFF; DNA: TGTGCCAGCAGGTTGGGACAGGGGAATGAAAAACTGTTTTTT
D: TRBD1; V: TRBV27; length: 17; J: TRBJ1-2; size: .; CDR3: CASSKGQGAMLGYGYTF; DNA: TGTGCCAGCAGTAAGGGACAGGGGGCTATGTTGGGGTATGGCTACACCTTC
D: TRBD1; V: TRBV5-1; length: 14; J: TRBJ2-5; size: .; CDR3: CASSPRDSQETQYF; DNA: TGCGCCAGCAGCCCTCGGGACAGCCAAGAGACCCAGTACTTC
D: .; V: TRBV12-5; length: 14; J: TRBJ2-1; size: .; CDR3: CASGSSAGVNEQFF; DNA: TGTGCTAGTGGTTCTTCCGCAGGGGTCAATGAGCAGTTCTTC
D: .; V: TRBV3-1/TRBV3-2; length: 14; J: TRBJ2-5; size: .; CDR3: CASSQQLASETQYF; DNA: TGTGCCAGCAGCCAACAACTAGCCTCAGAGACCCAGTACTTC
D: .; V: TRBV2; length: 13; J: TRBJ1-2; size: .; CDR3: CASNPAGKPGYTF; DNA: TGTGCCAGCAACCCTGCAGGGAAACCTGGCTACACCTTC
D: .; V: TRBV24-1; length: 14; J: TRBJ2-1; size: .; CDR3: CATSDTRGANEQFF; DNA: TGTGCCACCAGTGATACCCGGGGGGCAAATGAGCAGTTCTTC
D: .; V: TRBV9; length: 16; J: TRBJ1-1; size: .; CDR3: CASSVFSSLMNTEAFF; DNA: TGTGCCAGCAGCGTTTTCAGTTCTTTAATGAACACTGAAGCTTTCTTT
D: .; V: TRBV3-1/TRBV3-2; length: 14; J: TRBJ2-3; size: few; CDR3: CASSQVAGTDTQYF; DNA: TGTGCCAGCAGCCAAGTGGCAGGCACAGATACGCAGTATTTT
D: .; V: TRBV6-2/TRBV6-3; length: 15; J: TRBJ1-3; size: once; CDR3: CASSSFGQAGNTIYF; DNA: TGTGCCAGCAGTTCCTTTGGGCAGGCTGGAAACACCATATATTTT
D: TRBD1; V: TRBV28; length: 15; J: TRBJ1-2; size: .; CDR3: CASIQQGRFFYGYTF; DNA: TGTGCCAGCATACAACAGGGGCGATTTTTCTATGGCTACACCTTC
D: TRBD1; V: TRBV6-5; length: 15; J: TRBJ2-3; size: .; CDR3: CASSYGGQAPDTQYF; DNA: TGTGCCAGCAGTTACGGGGGACAGGCTCCCGATACGCAGTATTTT
D: TRBD2; V: TRBV6-2/TRBV6-3; length: 17; J: TRBJ2-1; size: .; CDR3: CASSYDRTSGGPHEQFF; DNA: TGTGCCAGCAGTTACGACCGGACTAGCGGGGGGCCCCATGAGCAGTTCTTC
D: .; V: TRBV5-6; length: 18; J: TRBJ1-1; size: .; CDR3: CASSLGPPGQGRDTEAFF; DNA: TGTGCCAGCAGCTTGGGCCCGCCCGGTCAGGGGCGGGACACTGAAGCTTTCTTT
D: .; V: TRBV18; length: 15; J: TRBJ1-2; size: .; CDR3: CASSPRSGVDYGYTF; DNA: TGTGCCAGCTCACCACGGTCAGGGGTTGACTATGGCTACACCTTC
D: .; V: TRBV2; length: 15; J: TRBJ1-5; size: .; CDR3: CASSVGLLGAQPQHF; DNA: TGTGCCAGCAGTGTTGGCCTCCTAGGGGCTCAGCCCCAGCATTTT
D: TRBD2; V: TRBV2; length: 20; J: TRBJ2-5; size: .; CDR3: CASSSIKGLAGGQYQETQYF; DNA: TGTGCCAGCAGCAGTATAAAGGGACTAGCGGGGGGCCAGTACCAAGAGACCCAGTACTTC
D: .; V: TRBV13; length: 13; J: TRBJ2-3; size: .; CDR3: CASSLEGADTQYF; DNA: TGTGCCAGCAGCTTAGAAGGGGCAGATACGCAGTATTTT
D: .; V: TRBV28; length: 14; J: TRBJ2-5; size: .; CDR3: CASSQRVLEETQYF; DNA: TGTGCCAGCAGCCAACGGGTGCTTGAAGAGACCCAGTACTTC
D: TRBD2; V: TRBV10-3; length: 17; J: TRBJ2-3; size: .; CDR3: CAIRTSGGPRDTDTQYF; DNA: TGTGCCATCAGGACTAGCGGGGGACCTAGAGACACAGATACGCAGTATTTT
D: .; V: TRBV6-5; length: 15; J: TRBJ2-7; size: .; CDR3: CASRNRETEAYEQYF; DNA: TGTGCCAGCAGGAATAGGGAGACGGAAGCCTACGAGCAGTACTTC
D: TRBD1; V: TRBV6-1; length: 14; J: TRBJ1-2; size: .; CDR3: CASSDQDRGYGYTF; DNA: TGTGCCAGCAGTGACCAGGACAGGGGCTATGGCTACACCTTC
D: .; V: TRBV7-2; length: 13; J: TRBJ1-2; size: .; CDR3: CASSSEAPNGYTF; DNA: TGTGCCAGCAGCTCCGAGGCCCCTAATGGCTACACCTTC
D: .; V: TRBV20-1; length: 11; J: TRBJ2-7; size: .; CDR3: CSAWEVDEQYF; DNA: TGCAGTGCTTGGGAGGTTGACGAGCAGTACTTC
D: TRBD2; V: TRBV28; length: 15; J: TRBJ2-5; size: .; CDR3: CASSLRGGGIETQYF; DNA: TGTGCCAGCAGTTTAAGGGGCGGGGGTATAGAGACCCAGTACTTC
D: TRBD1; V: TRBV28; length: 16; J: TRBJ1-2; size: .; CDR3: CASSSTKRTGNYGYTF; DNA: TGTGCCAGCAGTTCAACCAAACGGACAGGGAACTATGGCTACACCTTC
D: TRBD1; V: TRBV10-3; length: 14; J: TRBJ2-7; size: .; CDR3: CAISSGDRPYEQYF; DNA: TGTGCCATCAGCTCCGGGGACAGGCCCTACGAGCAGTACTTC
D: TRBD1; V: TRBV5-6; length: 15; J: TRBJ2-7; size: .; CDR3: CASSALQGFHYEQYF; DNA: TGTGCCAGCAGCGCATTACAGGGGTTTCATTACGAGCAGTACTTC
D: TRBD1; V: TRBV5-1; length: 15; J: TRBJ2-5; size: .; CDR3: CASSPVTGGSETQYF; DNA: TGCGCCAGCAGCCCGGTAACAGGGGGCTCGGAGACCCAGTACTTC
D: TRBD1; V: TRBV10-3; length: 15; J: TRBJ2-2; size: .; CDR3: CASKNRGKDTGELFF; DNA: TGTGCCTCAAAGAACAGGGGTAAAGACACCGGGGAGCTGTTTTTT